Presented here are 22 T cell receptor beta chains from one specimen sequenced in a study of CD8 T cells in ankylosing spondylitis. One entry per CDR3 protein, called by TCRdb with MiXCR from the 5' RACE reads. The table lists 800,000 to 900,000 distinct CDR3 sequences, about 11% of them singletons. The study's findings and limits: In ankylosing spondylitis blood, a motif of seven to nine highly homologous TCR beta variants appeared characteristic.

No antigens are known for them. The sequenced material came from blood, either unsorted or a sorted T cell fraction (not recorded which). These receptors all stem from a male donor with ankylosing spondylitis.

This clonotype was counted only a few times. The rearrangement links TRBV14 to TRBJ2-2; 7 bases map to TRBD1. The CDR3 is 18 amino acids. CDR1 SGHDN and CDR2 FVKESK come from the germline V gene. The junction had 13 bases not matched to a gene; V was cut back by 4 bases and J by 2 bases. The CDR3 DNA follows: TGTGCCAGCAGCCGCAGACAGGGAGCTTGGGCAAACACCGGGGAGCTGTTTTTT. Translation gives CASSRRQGAWANTGELFF.

This clonotype was seen only a few times. V and J are TRBV20-1 and TRBJ2-3; D is undetermined. The CDR3 has 14 residues. Trimming removed 0 bases from V and 0 bases from J, with 7 bases in between. Germline V gene lookup returns CDR1 DFQATT and CDR2 SNEGSKA (reference sequence). Written as DNA, the CDR3 is TGCAGTGCTAGAGAGGGCATTAGCACAGATACGCAGTATTTT. This translates into CSAREGISTDTQYF.

In its sample, this clonotype was seen many times. This chain uses TRBV28 with TRBJ2-1, with 8 nucleotides matching TRBD2. From germline, CDR1 is MDHEN and CDR2 SYDVKM. V lost 3 bases, J lost 1 base, and 11 bases stayed unmatched. The CDR3 has 18 amino acids. The chain's CDR3 is CASSLNMLAGPSYNEQFF. CDR3 bases: TGTGCCAGCAGTTTGAATATGTTAGCGGGACCGTCCTACAATGAGCAGTTCTTC. The full variable domain, in which reference TRBV28 and TRBJ2-1 provide the parts outside the CDR3, is DVKVTQSSRYLVKRTGEKVFLECVQDMDHENMFWYRQDPGLGLRLIYFSYDVKMKEKGDIPEGYSVSREKKERFSLILESASTNQTSMYLCASSLNMLAGPSYNEQFFGPGTRLTVL.

The chain uses TRBV20-1 and TRBJ1-2; D not resolved. Trimming pared 0 bases from V and 5 bases from J, leaving 16 bases between. The V gene's germline CDR1 is DFQATT and CDR2 SNEGSKA (reference sequence). This CDR3 contains 15 residues. The CDR3 DNA follows: TGCAGTGCTAGAGATCCAGGCAGGTACCCATATGGCTACACCTTC. Amino acids: CSARDPGRYPYGYTF.

This clonotype was seen a handful of times. The rearrangement joins TRBV29-1 to TRBJ1-2; D remains ambiguous. The CDR3 loop spans 11 amino acids. CDR1 SQVTM and CDR2 ANQGSEA come from the germline V gene. Trimming left V 3 bases short and J 10 bases short, with 12 bases between. This chain's CDR3 is CSVESRQPYTF. The DNA of the CDR3 is TGCAGCGTTGAGTCGCGGCAGCCCTACACCTTC.

This chain links TRBV20-1 with TRBJ1-5, with TRBD1 identical over 8 bases. V trimming: 5 bases; J trimming: 0 bases; junction bases outside the gene matches: 12. There are 17 residues in the CDR3. The germline gives CDR1 DFQATT, CDR2 SNEGSKA (reference sequence). The DNA of the CDR3 is TGCAGTGCTTCTTACGGGACAGGACTATATAGCAATCAGCCCCAGCATTTT. Translating it yields CSASYGTGLYSNQPQHF.

The sample holds a few counts of this clonotype. This sequence joins TRBV20-1 and TRBJ1-1, with a possible D match to TRBD1 (5 bases). Trimming removed 1 base at V and 1 base at J, with 13 bases between. Germline CDR1 DFQATT, CDR2 SNEGSKA (reference sequence). The CDR3 runs 15 residues. CDR3 DNA sequence: TGCAGTGCTAGAGTACGAAGTAGGGGGAACACTGAAGCTTTCTTT. It encodes CSARVRSRGNTEAFF.

This clonotype was seen ten or more times. This chain connects TRBV5-1 to TRBJ1-2, with D perhaps TRBD1 (5 bases). This CDR3 spans 12 amino acids. V shed 4 bases and J shed 8 bases, with 12 bases lying between them. Germline V gene sequence: CDR1 SGHRS, CDR2 YFSETQ. DNA of the CDR3: TGCGCCAGCAGCCGGGACGGTTCGGGCTACACCTTC. As protein: CASSRDGSGYTF.

This sequence joins TRBV20-1 and TRBJ2-1, with TRBD2 identical over 10 bases. Trimming at V came to 6 bases and at J to 4 bases, leaving 9 bases not matched to a gene. The CDR3 sequence is 15 residues long. In germline, CDR1 is DFQATT, CDR2 SNEGSKA (reference sequence). The CDR3 protein is CSAIRTSGRYNEQFF. The CDR3 region has the DNA TGCAGTGCCATAAGGACTAGCGGAAGATACAATGAGCAGTTCTTC.

CDR3 nucleotide sequence: TGTGCCAGCGGAACACAGGGGGACCCTTCGGATACGCAGTATTTT. This codes for CASGTQGDPSDTQYF. The rearrangement uses TRBV25-1 and TRBJ2-3; 8 bases are a match to TRBD1. Per the germline V gene, CDR1 is MGHDK and CDR2 is SYGVNS. V was clipped by 8 bases and J by 6 bases; unmatched bases: 13. This CDR3 comprises 15 residues.

This clonotype was detected ten times or more. The rearrangement links TRBV20-1 to TRBJ2-7; unclear D gene. Per the germline V gene, CDR1 is DFQATT and CDR2 is SNEGSKA (reference sequence). Trimming removed 3 bases from V and 2 bases from J, with 11 bases in between. This CDR3 has 13 residues. CDR3 bases: TGCAGTGCTAGTAGCTTCCAGACCTACGAGCAGTACTTC. Its translation is CSASSFQTYEQYF.

J is TRBJ2-7 and V is TRBV12-3 or TRBV12-4, with 9 bases fitting TRBD2. V gave up 6 bases and J gave up 4 bases; unmatched junction bases: 4. CDR3 size: 13 residues. In DNA, the CDR3 is TGTGCCAGCAGGCGGGGGGGCCTGTACGAGCAGTACTTC. It codes for CASRRGGLYEQYF.

This chain joins TRBV20-1 and TRBJ1-2; D unresolved. The germline CDR1 and CDR2 sequences are DFQATT and SNEGSKA (reference sequence). This CDR3 comprises 10 residues. V lost 5 bases, J lost 6 bases, and 7 bases lay in between. The CDR3 spells CSAGYNGYTF. The CDR3, as DNA: TGCAGTGCTGGTTACAATGGCTACACCTTC.

This chain joins TRBV18 and TRBJ1-2; a possible D gene is TRBD1 (5 bases). V was pared by 3 bases and J by 4 bases, with 15 bases between. Germline-derived CDR1 and CDR2 are KGHSH and LQKENI. This CDR3 spans 15 amino acids. CDR3 residues: CASSPNRDGLYGYTF. The CDR3 bases are TGTGCCAGCTCACCGAACCGGGACGGACTCTATGGCTACACCTTC.

The chain links TRBV6-6 to TRBJ1-1; 7 positions match TRBD1. The V gene's germline CDR1 is MNHNY and CDR2 SVGAGI (reference sequence). This CDR3 is built from 11 residues. The J segment lost 6 bases and the V segment lost 8 bases, leaving 3 bases of the junction unmatched. This CDR3 reads CASGTAPEAFF. DNA for the CDR3: TGTGCCAGCGGGACAGCTCCTGAAGCTTTCTTT.

The V and J genes are TRBV6-1 and TRBJ2-7; the match to TRBD2 covers 12 bases. The CDR3 is made up of 14 amino acids. CDR1 and CDR2 (germline): MNHNS, SASEGT. With 5 bases clipped from V and 7 bases from J, the junction kept 6 bases outside the gene matches. The CDR3 is CASSTTSGSEEQYF. In nucleotides, the CDR3 is TGTGCCAGCAGTACGACTAGCGGGAGTGAAGAGCAGTACTTC.

This clonotype was seen more than once but under ten times. J is TRBJ2-4 and V is TRBV20-1; D remains unclear. This CDR3 is built from 14 residues. The germline V and J ends were trimmed by 4 bases and 0 bases, with 10 bases remaining between them. From germline, CDR1 is DFQATT and CDR2 SNEGSKA (reference sequence). The CDR3: CSAKLALAKNIQYF. CDR3 coding DNA: TGCAGTGCTAAATTGGCCCTAGCCAAAAACATTCAGTACTTC.

Many counts were recorded for this clonotype. The V and J genes are TRBV7-2 and TRBJ2-1; D unresolved. The CDR3 length is 16 residues. Germline loops: CDR1 SGHTA, CDR2 FQGNSA. The germline V and J ends were trimmed by 3 bases and 0 bases, with 12 bases remaining between them. CDR3 DNA: TGTGCCAGCAGCTTCTCGCCCTCGAGCTCCTACAATGAGCAGTTCTTC. This translates into CASSFSPSSSYNEQFF.

In this sample, this clonotype turned up a few times. The chain is built from TRBV18 and TRBJ1-1; TRBD1 agrees at 7 bases. Germline V gene data show CDR1 as KGHSH and CDR2 as LQKENI. J lost 1 base, V lost 2 bases, and 7 bases had no gene match. This CDR3 is 16 amino acids long. DNA for the CDR3: TGTGCCAGCTCACCAGCTGACAGGGCTACGAACACTGAAGCTTTCTTT. Residues: CASSPADRATNTEAFF.

This clonotype was counted at least ten times. The chain joins TRBV6-5 to TRBJ1-4; D gene unclear. Looked up from germline, CDR1 is MNHEY and CDR2 is SVGAGI. The CDR3 length is 12 residues. The V and J ends lost 11 bases and 8 bases respectively, with 15 bases between them. In DNA, the CDR3 is TGTGCCGCGGGCCGGTCCGGGGAAAAACTGTTTTTT. This sequence encodes CAAGRSGEKLFF.

This clonotype appeared a few times. The chain has TRBV3-1 and TRBJ2-1; 8 bases are a match to TRBD2. The junction had 5 bases not matched to a gene; V was cut back by 3 bases and J by 7 bases. CDR1 is LGHDT, CDR2 YNNKEL, per germline (reference sequence). The CDR3 totals 14 residues. The CDR3 reads CASSHLGLANEQFF. Written as DNA, the CDR3 is TGTGCCAGCAGCCACCTCGGACTAGCTAATGAGCAGTTCTTC.

The chain has TRBV4-3 and TRBJ1-5; 8 bases line up with TRBD1. Germline V gives CDR1 LGHNA, CDR2 YSLEER. This CDR3 comprises 14 residues. Trimming took 4 bases from V and 5 from J; bases not matched to a gene: 4. Here the CDR3 DNA reads TGCGCCAGCAGCCTGACAGGGGTCCATCAGCCCCAGCATTTT. It encodes CASSLTGVHQPQHF.